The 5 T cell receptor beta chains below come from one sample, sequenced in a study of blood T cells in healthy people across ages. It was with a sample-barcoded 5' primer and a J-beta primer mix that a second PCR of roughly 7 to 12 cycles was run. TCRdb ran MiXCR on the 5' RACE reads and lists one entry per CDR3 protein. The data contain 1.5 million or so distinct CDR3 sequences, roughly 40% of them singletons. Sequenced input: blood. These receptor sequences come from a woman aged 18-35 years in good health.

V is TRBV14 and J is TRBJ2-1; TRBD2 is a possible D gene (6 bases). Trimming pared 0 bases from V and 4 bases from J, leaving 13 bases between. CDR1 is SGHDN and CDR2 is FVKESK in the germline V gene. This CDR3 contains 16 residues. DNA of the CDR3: TGTGCCAGCAGCCAAGATTTTCTAGCGAGTTACAATGAGCAGTTCTTC. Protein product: CASSQDFLASYNEQFF.

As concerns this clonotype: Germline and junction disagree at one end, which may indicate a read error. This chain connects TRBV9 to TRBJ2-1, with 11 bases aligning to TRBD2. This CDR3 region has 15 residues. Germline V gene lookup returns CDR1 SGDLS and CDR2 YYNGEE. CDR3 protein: CANSPGLAANNEQFF. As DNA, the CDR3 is TGTGCCAACAGCCCGGGACTAGCGGCCAACAATGAGCAGTTCTTC.

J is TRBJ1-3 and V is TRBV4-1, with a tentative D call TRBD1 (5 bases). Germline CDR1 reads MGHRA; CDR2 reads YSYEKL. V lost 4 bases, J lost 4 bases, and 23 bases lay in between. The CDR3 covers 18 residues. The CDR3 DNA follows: TGCGCCAGCAGCCCCCCCGGGGCAGGTCAAGTCGTCGGAAACACCATATATTTT. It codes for CASSPPGAGQVVGNTIYF.

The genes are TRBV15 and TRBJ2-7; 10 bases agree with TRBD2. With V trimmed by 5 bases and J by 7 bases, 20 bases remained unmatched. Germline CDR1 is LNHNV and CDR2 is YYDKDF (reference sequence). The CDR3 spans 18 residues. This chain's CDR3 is CATSGLYKREGHNNEQYF. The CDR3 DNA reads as TGTGCCACCAGCGGATTATACAAGCGGGAGGGCCATAACAATGAGCAGTACTTC.

This CDR3 reads CASSPLPRGTDTQYF. The DNA for the CDR3 is TGCGCCAGCAGCCCCCTGCCAAGGGGCACAGATACGCAGTATTTT. The J gene is TRBJ2-3, the V gene TRBV5-1; no definite D call. The length of the CDR3 is 15 residues. Looked up from germline, CDR1 is SGHRS and CDR2 is YFSETQ. The V end was cut by 4 bases, the J end by 1 base, with 13 bases between.